Presented here are 20 T cell receptor beta chains from one specimen sequenced in a study of blood T cell repertoires in COVID-19 (dated by TCRdb to 2019 to 2021). Libraries came from the immunoSEQ multiplex PCR assay. TCRdb mirrors the immuneACCESS table, restricted to in-frame sequences. Some clones are absent from its copies; in checked studies, under half trace to an unresolved V gene, and the reason for the others is unknown. A total of around 450,000 clones appear in this sample, 70% to 90% of them only once. The leading ten clones occupy about 2.1% of the sample. The specimen was PBMCs or T cells enriched from blood (not recorded which). The receptors derive from a woman between 18 and 29 years old with acute COVID-19.

This clone was detected once. The CDR3 DNA follows: TGTGCCATCAGTGAGTCGGGGGGAAGTACAGATACGCAGTATTTT. It is translated as CAISESGGSTDTQYF. The V call is TRBV10-3, the J call TRBJ2-3; tentative D call: TRBD2 (6 bases). This CDR3 is 15 amino acids long. Trimming removed 0 bases at V and 3 bases at J, with 10 bases between. The V gene's germline CDR1 is ENHRY and CDR2 SYGVKD.

The CDR3 coding sequence is TGTGCCAGCAGTGAAGAACTGTACTCTGGAAACACCATATATTTT. Translated, it gives CASSEELYSGNTIYF. The chain couples TRBV6-1 to TRBJ1-3; D gene unclear. This CDR3 is 15 amino acids long. Trimming removed 1 base at V and 0 bases at J, with 7 bases between. CDR1 is MNHNS and CDR2 is SASEGT in the germline V gene.

The chain employs TRBV2 and TRBJ2-3; the match to TRBD1 covers 7 bases. Germline CDR1 and CDR2: SNHLY and FYNNEI. CDR3 length: 15 amino acids. The J segment lost 3 bases and the V segment lost 5 bases, leaving 8 bases of the junction unmatched. CDR3 coding DNA: TGTGCCAGCAGTTTGACAGGGAGTTGGACAGATACGCAGTATTTT. This gives the protein CASSLTGSWTDTQYF.

The chain uses TRBV7-9 and TRBJ2-1; 14 positions agree with TRBD2. Germline assignment: CDR1 SEHNR and CDR2 FQNEAQ (reference sequence). CDR3 length equals 14 residues. V gave up 5 bases and J gave up 12 bases; unmatched junction bases: 6. Here the CDR3 reads CASSAGTSGGGQFF. In nucleotides, the CDR3 is TGTGCCAGCAGCGCCGGGACTAGCGGGGGTGGGCAGTTCTTC. Full variable domain (rest looked up from reference TRBV7-9 and TRBJ2-1): DTGVSQNPRHKITKRGQNVTFRCDPISEHNRLYWYRQTLGQGPEFLTYFQNEAQLEKSRLLSDRFSAERPKGSFSTLEIQRTEQGDSAMYLCASSAGTSGGGQFFGPGTRLTVL.

The genes are TRBV19 and TRBJ1-4; TRBD1 matches 7 bases. There are 14 residues in the CDR3. Germline V gene data show CDR1 as LNHDA and CDR2 as SQIVND (reference sequence). Germline trimming cut 7 bases from V and 7 bases from J; bases unmatched to any gene: 9. The chain's CDR3 is CASTSDRLFEKLFF. The CDR3 DNA follows: TGTGCCAGTACCTCGGACAGGTTGTTTGAAAAACTGTTTTTT. Based on the CDR3 plus reference TRBV19 and TRBJ1-4, the full variable domain is DGGITQSPKYLFRKEGQNVTLSCEQNLNHDAMYWYRQDPGQGLRLIYYSQIVNDFQKGDIAEGYSVSREKKESFPLTVTSAQKNPTAFYLCASTSDRLFEKLFFGSGTQLSVL.

The chain is built from TRBV15 and TRBJ2-7, with 7 bases lining up with TRBD1. Trimming removed 0 bases from V and 0 bases from J; junction bases left unmatched: 2. CDR3 length equals 15 residues. The germline V gene encodes CDR1 LNHNV and CDR2 YYDKDF (reference sequence). This chain's CDR3 is CATSRETGSSYEQYF. The CDR3 DNA follows: TGTGCCACCAGCAGAGAGACAGGGAGCTCCTACGAGCAGTACTTC.

This sequence joins TRBV6-2 or TRBV6-3 and TRBJ2-1; D uncertain. CDR1 and CDR2 from the germline V gene are MNHEY and SVGEGT. V was cut by 6 bases and J by 3 bases, with 9 bases left in between. The CDR3 runs 13 residues. CDR3 in amino acids: CASSLQFYNEQFF. CDR3 sequence (DNA): TGTGCCAGCAGCCTACAGTTCTACAATGAGCAGTTCTTC.

The rearrangement uses TRBV29-1 and TRBJ2-3; TRBD1 might be the D (6 bases). Between the trimmed V and J ends, which lost 5 bases and 6 bases, there was a span of 21 bases. Germline CDR1 SQVTM, CDR2 ANQGSEA. The CDR3 loop spans 15 amino acids. The chain's CDR3 is CSVTLQGVQGDTQYF. CDR3 coding DNA: TGCAGCGTTACTCTACAGGGAGTTCAAGGTGATACGCAGTATTTT.

V and J are TRBV29-1 and TRBJ2-1; 9 bases agree with TRBD2. The germline V gene encodes CDR1 SQVTM and CDR2 ANQGSEA. The ends lost 4 bases at V and 1 base at J; junction bases unmatched: 8. This CDR3 comprises 16 residues. CDR3 nucleotides: TGCAGCGTTGCGGCAGCGGGAGGACGTTCCTACAATGAGCAGTTCTTC. It specifies CSVAAAGGRSYNEQFF.

V is TRBV11-2 and J is TRBJ1-4; a weak D match, TRBD1 (5 bases). V lost 5 bases, J lost 11 bases, and 12 bases lay in between. CDR3 length: 12 amino acids. Germline CDR1 and CDR2: SGHAT and FQNNGV. As DNA, the CDR3 is TGTGCCAGCAGCGACCAGGGCTGGAAACTGTTTTTT. Its protein is CASSDQGWKLFF.

V usage is TRBV5-6 and J usage is TRBJ1-6; possible D gene TRBD1, 6 bases. Per germline, CDR1 SGHDT and CDR2 YYEEEE. The CDR3 runs to 14 residues. V shed 4 bases and J shed 10 bases, with 15 bases lying between them. The DNA of the CDR3 is TGTGCCAGCAGCAATCGGGACACGCTCTCACCCCTCCACTTT. It specifies CASSNRDTLSPLHF. The full variable domain, its missing parts supplied by reference TRBV5-6 and TRBJ1-6, is DAGVTQSPTHLIKTRGQQVTLRCSPKSGHDTVSWYQQALGQGPQFIFQYYEEEERQRGNFPDRFSGHQFPNYSSELNVNALLLGDSALYLCASSNRDTLSPLHFGNGTRLTVT.

The chain links TRBV19 to TRBJ2-3; TRBD2 is a possible D gene (6 bases). Germline CDR1 and CDR2: LNHDA and SQIVND (reference sequence). Deletions cut 2 bases from V and 0 bases from J, with 9 bases between. The CDR3 is 15 amino acids. The DNA of the CDR3 is TGTGCCAGTAGTATAAGCGGGCGGAGCACAGATACGCAGTATTTT. Residues: CASSISGRSTDTQYF. The entire variable domain, with the rest obtained from reference TRBV19 and TRBJ2-3, is as follows: DGGITQSPKYLFRKEGQNVTLSCEQNLNHDAMYWYRQDPGQGLRLIYYSQIVNDFQKGDIAEGYSVSREKKESFPLTVTSAQKNPTAFYLCASSISGRSTDTQYFGPGTRLTVL.

The J gene is TRBJ1-1, the V gene TRBV25-1; 7 nucleotides agree with TRBD1. Trimming removed 6 bases from V and 5 bases from J; junction bases left unmatched: 6. The CDR3 is 13 residues long. The germline V gene encodes CDR1 MGHDK and CDR2 SYGVNS. CDR3 nucleotides: TGTGCCAGCAGCCTCCCAGGGGGTACTGAAGCTTTCTTT. Its protein product is CASSLPGGTEAFF.

V usage is TRBV19 and J usage is TRBJ2-5, with 8 bases aligning to TRBD2. After removal of 10 bases from V and 4 bases from J, the junction contained 11 bases not matched to a gene. Per the germline V gene, CDR1 is LNHDA and CDR2 is SQIVND (reference sequence). This CDR3 has 14 residues. The CDR3 region is CATGGGMNGETQYF. The CDR3 DNA sequence: TGTGCCACCGGGGGGGGCATGAATGGAGAGACCCAGTACTTC.

The chain is built from TRBV27 and TRBJ1-6; a possible D gene is TRBD1 (5 bases). This CDR3 has 15 residues. V lost 5 bases, J lost 6 bases, and 14 bases lay in between. CDR1 and CDR2 (germline): MNHEY, SMNVEV (reference sequence). The CDR3 sequence: CASSRGGRANSPLHF. The DNA of the CDR3 is TGTGCCAGCAGTCGGGGAGGCAGGGCTAATTCACCCCTCCACTTT.

The chain is built from TRBV11-3 and TRBJ2-1, with no clear D. Trimming removed 5 bases at V and 5 bases at J, with 10 bases between. Germline V gene sequence: CDR1 SGHNT, CDR2 YENEEA. The length of the CDR3 is 13 residues. In nucleotides, the CDR3 is TGTGCCAGCAGCCTTCGCACAGACAATGAGCAGTTCTTC. Translating it yields CASSLRTDNEQFF.

The chain combines TRBV7-8 with TRBJ2-1, with 11 positions matching TRBD2. There are 16 residues in the CDR3. With V trimmed by 6 bases and J by 9 bases, 13 bases remained unmatched. Germline V lookup: CDR1 SGHVS, CDR2 FQNEAQ. The CDR3 coding sequence is TGTGCCAGCAGGCCCAGGGTAGCGGGAGGGCCTAGTGAGCAGTTCTTC. This translates into CASRPRVAGGPSEQFF.

This rearrangement joins TRBV29-1 to TRBJ2-1, with 7 bases identical to TRBD2. Germline trimming cut 7 bases from V and 0 bases from J; bases unmatched to any gene: 9. The CDR3 is 15 amino acids. CDR1 is SQVTM, CDR2 ANQGSEA, per germline. CDR3 protein: CSANSGSSSYNEQFF. CDR3 DNA sequence: TGCAGCGCAAATAGCGGGTCGAGCTCCTACAATGAGCAGTTCTTC.

The V and J genes are TRBV12-3 or TRBV12-4 and TRBJ2-1, with 10 bases matching TRBD2. This CDR3 spans 13 amino acids. Trimming took 6 bases from V and 13 from J; bases not matched to a gene: 9. The CDR3 sequence: CASSSRTSGLQFF. The CDR3 bases are TGTGCCAGCAGCTCTCGGACTAGCGGACTTCAGTTCTTC.

This clone turned up a few times. V usage is TRBV7-2 and J usage is TRBJ2-7; maybe TRBD2 (6 bases). V was trimmed by 7 bases and J by 2 bases, leaving 18 bases between them. This CDR3 region has 15 residues. Germline V lookup: CDR1 SGHTA, CDR2 FQGNSA. The CDR3 here is CASTRRAQRTYEQYF. The DNA of the CDR3 is TGTGCCAGCACCCGGAGGGCTCAGAGGACCTACGAGCAGTACTTC.